This T cell receptor (beta chain) derives from a study of beta chain features in type 1 diabetes. In the study overall: Regarding age, gender and cell yields, patients proved similar to healthy donors. General study findings and limits: The study found that naive, central memory and Treg TCRB repertoires appeared more similar in patients than in healthy donors. Moderate but significant shortening of TCRB CDR3s was recorded in all four CD4+ subsets from Type 1 diabetes patients.

CDR1 SGDLS and CDR2 YYNGEE come from the germline V gene. V lost 4 bases and J 1 base, leaving 16 bases between the germline ends. CDR3 length: 16 residues. Sorting that relied on CD45RO/CCR7/CD25/CD127/CD95/CD27 yielded CD4+ naive, central memory, regulatory and stem cell-like memory cells. Reverse transcription of all isolated RNA meant that expressed TCRB transcripts were sequenced. Sequenced by immunoSEQ multiplex PCR; TCRdb stores in-frame clones only, minus some. The sample lists 90,000 to 110,000 clones; 30% to 50% were seen once. Of note for this clone: The target antigen is unknown.

This rearrangement joins TRBV9 to TRBJ2-3, with D possibly TRBD2 on 5 matching bases. The sequenced sample consisted of stem cell memory CD4+ T cells from blood. The sequence was obtained from a woman aged 18-29 years in good health. CDR3 sequence (DNA): TGTGCCAGCAGCCCCAGACAAGGGCGGGGCACAGATACGCAGTATTTT. Protein product: CASSPRQGRGTDTQYF.